This T cell receptor beta chain came from a study of vaccination and CD4 T cells after COVID-19. Study-wide context: As their vaccination, participants received two doses of either BNT162b2 or mRNA-1273 vaccine. The stimulating agents, overlapping spike peptides, came from SARS-CoV-2, HCoV-NL63, HCoV-OC43 and HCoV-229E. The study, taken as a whole, reports: Spike mono-reactive clones accounted for 304 of the 307 vaccine-specific clones found in convalescent patients.

Sequenced with the Oncomine TCR Beta short-read assay was DNA taken from cultured CD4+ T cells. TCRdb re-called the PCR reads through MiXCR, storing one row per CDR3 protein. This sample yields about 16,000 distinct CDR3 sequences, of which around 75% are seen a single time; around 8.7% belongs to the top ten. Worth noting for this clonotype: Antigen unknown.

Treatment denoted: roughly 10-day PBMC culture with coronavirus spike peptide pools or control peptides (ViraFEST assay). The TCR sequence derives from a human donor who received a COVID-19 vaccine. This material consisted of CD4+ T cells from blood, cultured in vitro, taken after SARS-CoV-2 vaccination.

The chain's CDR3 is CASSRQVGSSYEQYF. The CDR3 DNA sequence: TGTGCCAGCAGCCGACAGGTTGGTAGCTCCTACGAGCAGTACTTC. The rearrangement joins TRBV11-2 to TRBJ2-7; D is perhaps TRBD1 (6 bases). The CDR3 is 15 amino acids. V shed 5 bases and J shed 0 bases, with 14 bases lying between them. The germline V gene has CDR1 SGHAT and CDR2 FQNNGV.